The 23 T cell receptor beta chains presented below share a single source sample, sequenced in a study of cytomegalovirus exposure and HLA in healthy donors listed by TCRdb under 2017. Receptor libraries were prepared by the immunoSEQ multiplex PCR assay. Not all clones reach the TCRdb copy of this immuneACCESS table, which keeps in-frame sequences only. Checked studies attribute under half of the gap to unresolved V genes and leave the rest unexplained. In all, the sample holds about 79,000 clones, and under 95% of those were seen once. Approximately 4% of the sample is in the top ten clones. Specimen: PBMCs. The receptors stem from a woman younger than 45 in good health and CMV-seronegative.

The chain combines TRBV6-1 with TRBJ1-2; D is possibly TRBD1 (6 bases). This CDR3 has 15 amino acids. Germline-derived CDR1 and CDR2 are MNHNS and SASEGT. V dropped 2 bases and J dropped 4 bases, with 14 bases sitting between them. CDR3 sequence: CASSEFQGFSYGYTF. CDR3 coding DNA: TGTGCCAGCAGTGAATTCCAGGGGTTCAGCTATGGCTACACCTTC.

V and J are TRBV5-1 and TRBJ2-1, with 8 bases identical to TRBD1. Germline V CDR1 and CDR2: SGHRS, YFSETQ. V gave up 4 bases and J gave up 2 bases; unmatched junction bases: 5. The CDR3 loop spans 15 amino acids. CDR3 sequence reads: CASSAGQGPYNEQFF. The CDR3 DNA follows: TGCGCCAGCAGCGCCGGACAGGGCCCCTACAATGAGCAGTTCTTC.

V is TRBV28 and J is TRBJ2-1, with 9 bases identical to TRBD2. CDR1 is MDHEN and CDR2 is SYDVKM in the germline V gene. The ends lost 2 bases at V and 9 bases at J; junction bases unmatched: 14. CDR3 length: 17 amino acids. In DNA, the CDR3 is TGTGCCAGCAGTTTAATCACAGGCGGCGGGAGGGCCCGTGAGCAGTTCTTC. Translation gives CASSLITGGGRAREQFF.

V is TRBV4-1 and J is TRBJ2-1; D may be TRBD2 (7 bases). The germline V gene has CDR1 MGHRA and CDR2 YSYEKL. The CDR3 is 16 residues long. The ends were cut back, 1 base at V and 6 bases at J, with 16 bases in the middle. CDR3: CASSQVVGGVVNEQFF. The CDR3 bases are TGCGCCAGCAGCCAAGTGGTAGGGGGGGTTGTCAATGAGCAGTTCTTC.

The gene calls are TRBV7-2 and TRBJ2-3; 14 bases map to TRBD2. The germline CDR1 and CDR2 sequences are SGHTA and FQGNSA. V lost 5 bases and J lost 2; bases outside the gene matches: 6. The CDR3 extends over 17 amino acids. CDR3 in DNA: TGTGCCAGCAGCCCCCCGGGACTAGCGGGGGCCACAGATACGCAGTATTTT. As protein: CASSPPGLAGATDTQYF.

The chain is built from TRBV10-1 and TRBJ2-5; no reliable D call. This CDR3 is built from 13 residues. The germline V gene encodes CDR1 WNHNN and CDR2 SYGVQD (reference sequence). V lost 4 bases and J lost 2, with 8 bases in between. The CDR3 sequence: CASSAVVQETQYF. The CDR3 DNA follows: TGCGCCAGCAGTGCGGTGGTTCAAGAGACCCAGTACTTC.

In its sample, this clone was seen once. V gene TRBV4-2 combines with J gene TRBJ1-6; D may be TRBD1 (5 bases). Germline V gives CDR1 LGHNA, CDR2 YNFKEQ. The CDR3 runs to 17 residues. The ends were cut back, 1 base at V and 0 bases at J, with 10 bases in the middle. In nucleotides, the CDR3 is TGTGCCAGCAGCCAAGCGGAGGGGAGCTCCTATAATTCACCCCTCCACTTT. This codes for CASSQAEGSSYNSPLHF.

This clone has only a few counts. V and J are TRBV5-1 and TRBJ1-2, with a weak D call TRBD1 (5 bases). The CDR3 is made up of 12 amino acids. Germline-derived CDR1 and CDR2 are SGHRS and YFSETQ. Trimming left V 0 bases short and J 6 bases short, with 6 bases between. CDR3 in amino acids: CASSLAGDGYTF. The CDR3 region has the DNA TGCGCCAGCAGCTTGGCGGGGGATGGCTACACCTTC.

This clone was counted a few times. Written as DNA, the CDR3 is TGCGCCAGCAGTGTCCTAAGCGGTAGCTCCTACGAGCAGTACTTC. Translation gives CASSVLSGSSYEQYF. The V call is TRBV4-3, the J call TRBJ2-7; tentatively, D is TRBD2 (5 bases). Trimming left V 6 bases short and J 0 bases short, with 15 bases between. CDR3 length: 15 residues. In germline, CDR1 is LGHNA, CDR2 YSLEER.

V is TRBV4-1 and J is TRBJ2-3; D is perhaps TRBD2 (5 bases). Trimming removed 8 bases at V and 2 bases at J, with 11 bases between. The CDR3 length is 13 residues. Germline lookup yields CDR1 MGHRA and CDR2 YSYEKL. CDR3 in DNA: TGCGCCAGCCAGGACTCCTACACAGATACGCAGTATTTT. It translates to CASQDSYTDTQYF.

This chain uses TRBV28 with TRBJ2-1, with TRBD1 matching 7 bases. V lost 6 bases to trimming and J lost 4 bases; unmatched junction nucleotides: 15. Germline-derived CDR1 and CDR2 are MDHEN and SYDVKM. This CDR3 comprises 17 residues. CDR3 amino acids: CASRQRQGAVPYNEQFF. For the CDR3, the DNA is TGTGCCAGCAGACAACGACAGGGTGCCGTCCCGTACAATGAGCAGTTCTTC.

The chain employs TRBV9 and TRBJ2-7; possibly TRBD2 for D (6 bases). CDR3 length: 13 amino acids. The germline V gene has CDR1 SGDLS and CDR2 YYNGEE. Between the trimmed V and J ends, which lost 3 bases and 2 bases, there was a span of 9 bases. This CDR3 is CASSGGEAYEQYF. CDR3 DNA: TGTGCCAGCAGCGGGGGGGAGGCCTACGAGCAGTACTTC. The complete variable domain, with remaining parts taken from reference TRBV9 and TRBJ2-7, reads DSGVTQTPKHLITATGQRVTLRCSPRSGDLSVYWYQQSLDQGLQFLIQYYNGEERAKGNILERFSAQQFPDLHSELNLSSLELGDSALYFCASSGGEAYEQYFGPGTRLTVT.

The chain is built from TRBV11-2 and TRBJ2-7, with a possible D match to TRBD2 (7 bases). This CDR3 is 14 amino acids long. Between the trimmed V and J ends, which lost 1 base and 2 bases, there was a span of 9 bases. The germline CDR1 and CDR2 sequences are SGHAT and FQNNGV. Here the CDR3 reads CASSLGGGAYEQYF. DNA for the CDR3: TGTGCCAGCAGCTTAGGGGGGGGCGCCTACGAGCAGTACTTC. The complete variable domain, with remaining parts taken from reference TRBV11-2 and TRBJ2-7, reads EAGVAQSPRYKIIEKRQSVAFWCNPISGHATLYWYQQILGQGPKLLIQFQNNGVVDDSQLPKDRFSAERLKGVDSTLKIQPAKLEDSAVYLCASSLGGGAYEQYFGPGTRLTVT.

The chain carries TRBV29-1 and TRBJ1-5, with D possibly being TRBD1 (5 bases). The germline V gene has CDR1 SQVTM and CDR2 ANQGSEA. This CDR3 spans 14 amino acids. Trimming cost V 6 bases and J 5 bases, with 17 bases left between them. The CDR3 sequence is CSVSGGIGYQPQHF. CDR3 bases: TGCAGCGTGAGCGGGGGGATAGGATATCAGCCCCAGCATTTT.

This chain uses TRBV14 with TRBJ2-7; the D is unclear. CDR3 length: 16 amino acids. Looked up from germline, CDR1 is SGHDN and CDR2 is FVKESK. Deletions cut 1 base from V and 5 bases from J, with 18 bases between. The CDR3 loop reads CASSQGSPTVPHEQYF. The CDR3 DNA reads TGTGCCAGCAGCCAAGGCTCGCCTACTGTCCCCCACGAGCAGTACTTC.

V is TRBV10-3 and J is TRBJ2-7; 7 bases line up with TRBD1. This CDR3 has 18 residues. V lost 0 bases and J lost 6; bases outside the gene matches: 17. CDR1 is ENHRY and CDR2 is SYGVKD in the germline V gene. The chain's CDR3 is CAISESVVRGRMGSEQYF. CDR3 coding DNA: TGTGCCATCAGTGAGTCGGTGGTTAGGGGGCGCATGGGGAGCGAGCAGTACTTC.

The rearrangement links TRBV7-2 to TRBJ2-5; 11 nucleotides match TRBD2. The CDR3 totals 14 residues. With V trimmed by 5 bases and J by 5 bases, 4 bases remained unmatched. The germline V gene encodes CDR1 SGHTA and CDR2 FQGNSA. DNA of the CDR3: TGTGCCAGCAGCAAGACTAGCGGGGTTGAGACCCAGTACTTC. It translates to CASSKTSGVETQYF.

The chain carries TRBV5-1 and TRBJ1-1; TRBD1 might be the D (6 bases). This CDR3 is 16 amino acids long. Germline V gene lookup returns CDR1 SGHRS and CDR2 YFSETQ. V was clipped by 1 base and J by 1 base, with 14 bases between them. This CDR3 reads CASSLRRTAENTEAFF. CDR3 nucleotides: TGCGCCAGCAGCTTGCGGCGGACAGCGGAGAACACTGAAGCTTTCTTT.

This rearrangement joins TRBV7-8 to TRBJ2-7; TRBD2 matches 13 bases. This CDR3 contains 18 residues. Germline-derived CDR1 and CDR2 are SGHVS and FQNEAQ. The ends lost 7 bases at V and 0 bases at J; junction bases unmatched: 12. Here the CDR3 reads CASTFGLAGDLSSYEQYF. CDR3 in DNA: TGTGCCAGCACCTTTGGACTAGCGGGGGACCTAAGCTCCTACGAGCAGTACTTC. The whole variable domain, remainder taken from reference TRBV7-8 and TRBJ2-7, is GAGVSQSPRYKVAKRGQDVALRCDPISGHVSLFWYQQALGQGPEFLTYFQNEAQLDKSGLPSDRFFAERPEGSVSTLKIQRTQQEDSAVYLCASTFGLAGDLSSYEQYFGPGTRLTVT.

The chain has TRBV6-5 and TRBJ1-2; D is unresolved. V was pared by 4 bases and J by 3 bases, with 12 bases between. The germline V gene has CDR1 MNHEY and CDR2 SVGAGI. The CDR3 contains 14 residues. The CDR3 bases are TGTGCCAGCAGTTTGGGCCGGCCCCACTATGGCTACACCTTC. It encodes CASSLGRPHYGYTF.

The V gene is TRBV18, the J gene TRBJ2-6, with 7 bases that match TRBD2. This CDR3 comprises 18 residues. Trimming removed 2 bases from V and 0 bases from J; junction bases left unmatched: 7. The V gene's germline CDR1 is KGHSH and CDR2 LQKENI. The CDR3 loop reads CASSPIAGVDSGANVLTF. CDR3 nucleotides: TGTGCCAGCTCACCAATTGCGGGAGTTGACTCTGGGGCCAACGTCCTGACTTTC.

The genes are TRBV6-5 and TRBJ2-2; no definite D call. This CDR3 is 12 amino acids long. Germline assignment: CDR1 MNHEY and CDR2 SVGAGI. The V and J ends lost 3 bases and 5 bases respectively, with 4 bases between them. The CDR3 DNA sequence: TGTGCCAGCAGTTATATGACCGGGGAGCTGTTTTTT. It encodes CASSYMTGELFF.

This chain joins TRBV7-6 and TRBJ2-5, with 7 bases that match TRBD2. Germline V CDR1 and CDR2: SGHVS, FNYEAQ. The junction had 12 bases not matched to a gene; V was cut back by 2 bases and J by 9 bases. The CDR3 sequence is 15 residues long. In DNA, the CDR3 is TGTGCCAGCAGCTTAAAAGCGGGGCGCTTTGAGGCCCAGTACTTC. Protein: CASSLKAGRFEAQYF.